The next 2 T cell receptor beta chains were all read from a single sample in a study of tumor-infiltrating lymphocytes in primary liver carcinoma (dated by TCRdb to 2015 to 2018). These reads were obtained on an Illumina HiSeq 2500. Starting from about 550 ng total RNA, TCRbeta-specific cDNA was produced by reverse transcription with a constant-region primer and ProtoScript II reverse transcriptase. Three nested multiplex PCR rounds, following a slightly modified ARM-PCR procedure, were used to build the TCRbeta libraries. Multiplex TRBV1-TRBV30 forward primers and a Cbeta reverse primer were used in the first two PCR rounds, each of which was run for 9 to 11 cycles. In-frame beta chains were kept once TCRdb had trimmed the public reads at Q25 with fastp and called clones with MiXCR. Merged by CDR3 protein, the rows form single entries marked with the most common genes and DNA. The sample profile shows fewer than 250,000 distinct CDR3 sequences; less than 75% of them were found once. The ten largest clones add up to approximately 6.5% of the sample.

TRIzol reagent was used to extract blood RNA from unsorted whole blood, while the DNeasy Blood & Tissue kit provided the germline DNA. Sequencing was performed on peripheral blood. The receptors shown here come from a woman in her sixties or seventies with primary liver carcinoma and hepatitis B virus infection.

Comment on this clonotype: This CDR3 fails to terminate in the conserved phenylalanine or tryptophan, so it likely reflects a read error. The chain has TRBV11-3 and TRBJ1-2; D is uncertain. CDR3 length: 13 amino acids. Germline V gene lookup returns CDR1 SGHNT and CDR2 YENEEA. Deletions cut 8 bases from V and 0 bases from J, with 10 bases between. CDR3 protein: CASGPDTNYGYTS. For the CDR3, the DNA is TGTGCCAGCGGCCCGGATACTAACTATGGCTACACCTCC.

This clonotype was found a few times. The chain uses TRBV28 and TRBJ2-1, with 14 bases that match TRBD2. Germline CDR1 and CDR2: MDHEN and SYDVKM. Trimming took 5 bases from V and 8 from J; bases not matched to a gene: 5. This CDR3 contains 15 residues. CDR3 region: CASSPGTSGRHEQFF. The CDR3 region has the DNA TGTGCCAGCAGTCCTGGGACTAGCGGGAGACATGAGCAGTTCTTC.